These 18 T cell receptor beta chains originate from one sample sequenced in a study of blood T cell repertoires in COVID-19 (dated by TCRdb to the early 2020s). The library was obtained by the immunoSEQ multiplex PCR assay. The table was pulled from immuneACCESS by TCRdb, which kept in-frame rearrangements only. Such tables lose some clones; where checked, under half of the loss comes from unresolved V genes, and the rest has no known cause. For this sample there are about 81,000 clones; over 75% appear just once. The ten largest clones add up to about 7% of the sample. Sequencing used peripheral blood. Receptors originate from a man between 65 and 79 years old with acute or convalescent COVID-19.

The V gene is TRBV28, the J gene TRBJ1-4; TRBD1 matches 7 bases. V lost 5 bases and J lost 7; bases outside the gene matches: 10. The germline V gene encodes CDR1 MDHEN and CDR2 SYDVKM. The CDR3 sequence is 15 residues long. CDR3 loop: CASSTRQGRSEKLFF. CDR3 sequence (DNA): TGTGCCAGCAGTACGAGACAGGGCCGGAGTGAAAAACTGTTTTTT.

The V and J genes are TRBV7-2 and TRBJ1-4; D gene uncertain. The V end lost 0 bases, the J end lost 11 bases, and 13 bases lay between the germline ends. Germline V gives CDR1 SGHTA, CDR2 FQGNSA. The CDR3 consists of 14 residues. The DNA of the CDR3 is TGTGCCAGCAGCTTAGCGCTAGCTGGAGGGAAACTGTTTTTT. The encoded protein is CASSLALAGGKLFF.

V gene TRBV27 combines with J gene TRBJ2-1; D is unclear. The CDR3 contains 15 residues. V lost 1 base, J lost 0 bases, and 7 bases lay in between. Looked up from germline, CDR1 is MNHEY and CDR2 is SMNVEV (reference sequence). The CDR3 spells CASSLYLSSYNEQFF. The CDR3 bases are TGTGCCAGCAGTTTATACCTGAGCTCCTACAATGAGCAGTTCTTC.

This chain links TRBV27 with TRBJ2-7; 8 bases match TRBD2. V trimming: 2 bases; J trimming: 3 bases; junction bases outside the gene matches: 9. The V gene's germline CDR1 is MNHEY and CDR2 SMNVEV (reference sequence). The CDR3 runs to 16 residues. CDR3 sequence: CASSLGLAGSRYEQYF. The CDR3 DNA follows: TGTGCCAGCAGTTTAGGGCTAGCGGGCTCCCGCTACGAGCAGTACTTC.

The rearrangement joins TRBV6-6 to TRBJ2-3, with D tentatively TRBD2 (7 bases). This CDR3 comprises 14 residues. V shed 6 bases and J shed 3 bases, with 13 bases lying between them. The V gene's germline CDR1 is MNHNY and CDR2 SVGAGI (reference sequence). CDR3 DNA sequence: TGTGCCAGCAGAAAGGGAGGGGGTACAGATACGCAGTATTTT. Protein: CASRKGGGTDTQYF.

This clone was picked up one time. The chain joins TRBV27 to TRBJ2-7, with TRBD2 matching over 7 bases. The V gene end was trimmed by 7 bases and the J gene end by 2 bases; junction bases not matched to a gene: 11. The CDR3 length is 15 residues. Germline CDR1 and CDR2: MNHEY and SMNVEV (reference sequence). The CDR3 here is CASNRAGRAPYEQYF. CDR3 nucleotide sequence: TGTGCCAGCAACCGAGCGGGGCGGGCCCCCTACGAGCAGTACTTC.

V gene TRBV6-2 or TRBV6-3 combines with J gene TRBJ2-7, with a tentative D call TRBD2 (5 bases). Deletions cut 0 bases from V and 0 bases from J, with 9 bases between. The V gene's germline CDR1 is MNHEY and CDR2 SVGEGT. The CDR3 has 15 amino acids. The DNA for the CDR3 is TGTGCCAGCAGTTACTCGAGGGATAGCTCCTACGAGCAGTACTTC. Protein product: CASSYSRDSSYEQYF.

J is TRBJ1-6 and V is TRBV18; 9 nucleotides align to TRBD1. This CDR3 region has 13 residues. CDR1 KGHSH and CDR2 LQKENI come from the germline V gene. The J segment lost 7 bases and the V segment lost 7 bases, leaving 2 bases of the junction unmatched. CDR3 DNA: TGTGCCAGCTTACAGGGGGCGAATTCACCCCTCCACTTT. This encodes CASLQGANSPLHF.

In this sample, this clone turned up a few times. The chain links TRBV14 to TRBJ2-1; the D gene is possibly TRBD1 (5 bases). The CDR3 spans 17 residues. Per the germline V gene, CDR1 is SGHDN and CDR2 is FVKESK. V lost 0 bases to trimming and J lost 4 bases, with 16 bases between them. This chain's CDR3 is CASSQEGRNQFYNEQFF. CDR3 bases: TGTGCCAGCAGCCAAGAGGGGCGAAACCAGTTTTACAATGAGCAGTTCTTC.

This clone was counted between two and nine times. This sequence joins TRBV24-1 and TRBJ2-7; D might be TRBD1 (6 bases). Trimming removed 6 bases from V and 1 base from J, with 15 bases in between. Germline V CDR1 and CDR2: KGHDR, SFDVKD. This CDR3 comprises 15 residues. The CDR3 nucleotides read TGTGCCACCAGTTGGAGGACAGATCCTTCCTACGAGCAGTACTTC. Protein product: CATSWRTDPSYEQYF.

The chain is built from TRBV7-3 and TRBJ1-1; no firm D call. Deletions cut 2 bases from V and 5 bases from J, with 9 bases between. This CDR3 comprises 13 residues. Germline V CDR1 and CDR2: SGHTA, FQGTGA. In nucleotides, the CDR3 is TGTGCCAGCAGCTTATCTCCGAGGACTGAAGCTTTCTTT. Translated, it gives CASSLSPRTEAFF.

The DNA for the CDR3 is TGTGCCAGCAGCCAAGATGGGCACCGAGCAGGGGATACGCAGTATTTT. Residues: CASSQDGHRAGDTQYF. This chain links TRBV14 with TRBJ2-3, with a tentative D call TRBD1 (5 bases). From germline, CDR1 is SGHDN and CDR2 FVKESK. The CDR3 covers 16 residues. V lost 0 bases and J 6 bases, leaving 16 bases between the germline ends. Based on the CDR3 plus reference TRBV14 and TRBJ2-3, the full variable domain is EAGVTQFPSHSVIEKGQTVTLRCDPISGHDNLYWYRRVMGKEIKFLLHFVKESKQDESGMPNNRFLAERTGGTYSTLKVQPAELEDSGVYFCASSQDGHRAGDTQYFGPGTRLTVL.

The chain carries TRBV12-3 or TRBV12-4 and TRBJ1-1; TRBD1 aligns across 7 bases. V shed 6 bases and J 11 bases; nucleotides not matched to a gene: 9. The CDR3 spans 12 residues. The CDR3 bases are TGTGCCAGCAGCGCTATACAGGGGCACGCTTTCTTT. Its translation is CASSAIQGHAFF.

The rearrangement joins TRBV11-3 to TRBJ2-3; 7 nucleotides match TRBD2. Per germline, CDR1 SGHNT and CDR2 YENEEA. This CDR3 spans 15 amino acids. Losses at the gene ends were 5 bases for V and 1 base for J; bases not matched to a gene: 6. CDR3 nucleotide sequence: TGTGCCAGCAGCCCGGGGGGAGCTGGCACAGATACGCAGTATTTT. Its protein product is CASSPGGAGTDTQYF.

This clone has only a few counts. The V call is TRBV5-8, the J call TRBJ2-3; a possible D gene is TRBD2 (6 bases). V was clipped by 0 bases and J by 5 bases, with 10 bases between them. The CDR3 length is 14 residues. CDR1 and CDR2 from the germline V gene are SGHTS and YDEGEE. CDR3 bases: TGTGCCAGCAGCTTGGGCAGGGAGGTAGATACGCAGTATTTT. Its translation is CASSLGREVDTQYF.

The rearrangement uses TRBV6-5 and TRBJ2-2; 7 bases line up with TRBD2. The trim removed 6 bases at V and 4 bases at J, leaving 5 bases unmatched. The CDR3 length is 14 residues. Germline CDR1 MNHEY, CDR2 SVGAGI. DNA for the CDR3: TGTGCCAGCAGGCCACTAGCGAGCACCGGGGAGCTGTTTTTT. It encodes CASRPLASTGELFF.

The CDR3 spells CAISERGQGQEWVDYGYTF. Here the CDR3 DNA reads TGTGCCATCAGTGAACGCGGACAGGGACAAGAGTGGGTGGACTATGGCTACACCTTC. The V call is TRBV10-3, the J call TRBJ1-2, with 8 bases lining up with TRBD1. V was clipped by 3 bases and J by 3 bases; unmatched bases: 18. The CDR3 is made up of 19 amino acids. Germline V gives CDR1 ENHRY, CDR2 SYGVKD.

This clone was recorded only once. The CDR3 region is CASTEGAESAGELFF. In DNA form, the CDR3 reads TGTGCCAGCACCGAGGGGGCTGAAAGCGCCGGGGAGCTGTTTTTT. The chain joins TRBV6-5 to TRBJ2-2, with 7 bases matching TRBD1. V was pared by 7 bases and J by 6 bases, with 11 bases of the junction left unmatched. This CDR3 contains 15 residues. The germline gives CDR1 MNHEY, CDR2 SVGAGI.